This paragraph covers one T cell receptor (beta chain) sequence. This sample was taken from a study of blood T cell repertoires in COVID-19. Study background: Sites across the United States, Italy and Spain contributed samples from acute and convalescent COVID-19. PBMCs, B-cell-depleted T cells, or T cells provided the cDNA or gDNA that made up the material.

The CDR3 runs 14 residues. Germline V gene data show CDR1 as KGHSH and CDR2 as LQKENI. V was cut by 5 bases and J by 1 base, with 9 bases left in between. In the original workflow: Estimation of nucleated cell counts relied on the amplification of reference gene primers. The protocol was immunoSEQ multiplex PCR, while the TCRdb copy is restricted to in-frame clones and leaves out a portion. V and J calls and clone size follow that table, whereas D and trimming were derived from the DNA. Of some 220,000 clones in the sample, roughly 75% were seen once. The sequenced sample was peripheral blood. The rearrangement uses TRBV18 and TRBJ2-4; no firm D call. The receptor was isolated from a woman in her 70s with acute or convalescent COVID-19. CDR3 in amino acids: CASSSMEAKNIQYF. As DNA, the CDR3 is TGTGCCAGCTCATCCATGGAGGCCAAAAACATTCAGTACTTC.